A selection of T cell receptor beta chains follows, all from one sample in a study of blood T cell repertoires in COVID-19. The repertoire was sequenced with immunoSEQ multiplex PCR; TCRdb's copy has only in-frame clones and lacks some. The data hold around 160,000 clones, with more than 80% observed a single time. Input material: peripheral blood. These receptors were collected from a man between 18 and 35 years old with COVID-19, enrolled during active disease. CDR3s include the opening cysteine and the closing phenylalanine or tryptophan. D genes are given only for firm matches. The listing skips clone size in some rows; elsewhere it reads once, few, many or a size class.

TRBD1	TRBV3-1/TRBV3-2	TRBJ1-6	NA	TGTGCCAGCAGCCAAGCCGGACAGGGTCCAGGTTCACCCCTCCACTTT	CASSQAGQGPGSPLHF
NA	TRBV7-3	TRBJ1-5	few	TGTGCCAGCAGCACAACGGGAGGTCAGCCCCAGCATTTT	CASSTTGGQPQHF
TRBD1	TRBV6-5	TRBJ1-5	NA	TGTGCCAGCAGACAGGGGGCGACCAACAATCAGCCCCAGCATTTT	CASRQGATNNQPQHF
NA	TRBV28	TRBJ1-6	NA	TGTGCCAGCACTCCCGGGGGGACATATAATTCACCCCTCCACTTT	CASTPGGTYNSPLHF
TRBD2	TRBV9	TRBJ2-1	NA	TGTGCCAGCAGCGCGGGACTAGCGGGAGGTCCCTCCTACAATGAGCAGTTCTTC	CASSAGLAGGPSYNEQFF
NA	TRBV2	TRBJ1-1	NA	TGTGCCAGCAGTGAAGGAGTGGGCGTTGTGGCTGAAGCTTTCTTT	CASSEGVGVVAEAFF
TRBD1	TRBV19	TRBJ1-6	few	TGTGCCAGTAGTCCCGGGACAGGGGTTTCACCCCTCCACTTT	CASSPGTGVSPLHF
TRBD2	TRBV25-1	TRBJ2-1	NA	TGTGCCAGCATCGGGACTAGCGGAACGTACAATGAGCAGTTCTTC	CASIGTSGTYNEQFF
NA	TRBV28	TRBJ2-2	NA	TGTGCCAGCAGTTTGATGGACTCTTACACCGGGGAGCTGTTTTTT	CASSLMDSYTGELFF
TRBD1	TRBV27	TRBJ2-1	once	TGTGCCAGCAGTCCCACAGGGGGCTTGTATAATGAGCAGTTCTTC	CASSPTGGLYNEQFF
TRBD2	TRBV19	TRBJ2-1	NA	TGTGCCAGTAGTTCTGGGCAATGGCTAGCGGGAGACGGCAATGAGCAGTTCTTC	CASSSGQWLAGDGNEQFF
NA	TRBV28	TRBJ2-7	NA	TGTGCCAGCAGAAATCCTAGGGGGGGCTACGAGCAGTACTTC	CASRNPRGGYEQYF
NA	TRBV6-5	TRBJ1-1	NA	TGTGCCAGCAGTCTACCTATGAACACTGAAGCTTTCTTT	CASSLPMNTEAFF
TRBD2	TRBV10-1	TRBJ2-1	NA	TGCGCCAGCAGCCAGTCTAGCGGAAGCGGGTACAATGAGCAGTTCTTC	CASSQSSGSGYNEQFF
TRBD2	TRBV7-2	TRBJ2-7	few	TGTGCCAGCAGCTCGCCGGGACTAGGTTTCGAGCAGTACTTC	CASSSPGLGFEQYF